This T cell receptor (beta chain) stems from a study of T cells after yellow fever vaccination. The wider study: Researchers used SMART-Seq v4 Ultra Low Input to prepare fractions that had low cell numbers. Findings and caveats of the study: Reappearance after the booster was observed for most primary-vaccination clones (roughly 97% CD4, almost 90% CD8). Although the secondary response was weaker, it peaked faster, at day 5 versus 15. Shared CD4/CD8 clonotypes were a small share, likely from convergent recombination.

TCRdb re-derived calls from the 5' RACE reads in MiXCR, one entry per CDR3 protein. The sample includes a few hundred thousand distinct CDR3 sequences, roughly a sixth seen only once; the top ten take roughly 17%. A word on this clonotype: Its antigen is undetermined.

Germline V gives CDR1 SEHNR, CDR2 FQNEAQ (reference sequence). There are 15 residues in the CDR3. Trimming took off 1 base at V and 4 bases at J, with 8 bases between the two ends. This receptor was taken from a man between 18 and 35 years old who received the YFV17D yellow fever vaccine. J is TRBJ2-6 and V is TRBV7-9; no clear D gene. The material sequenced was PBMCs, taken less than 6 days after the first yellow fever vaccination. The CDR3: CASSLGRQGANVLTF. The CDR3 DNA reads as TGTGCCAGCAGCTTAGGGCGTCAAGGGGCCAACGTCCTGACTTTC.